The clone carrying this TCR beta chain was recorded many times. Its antigen is unidentified. The sample belongs to a study of regulatory T cells in long-lasting Graves disease. Study findings and constraints: Comparison showed that persistent patients shared more public clonotypes (about 2,700) than new patients (966).

The time point was: newly diagnosed GD, antithyroid drugs for less than 3 months. Extracted RNA from PBMCs served as the source of the TCR library. Construction of TCR beta libraries relied on iRepertoire HTBI primers and on Arm-PCR targeting CDR3 regions. TCRdb re-derived calls from the multiplex PCR reads in MiXCR, one entry per CDR3 protein. This table has 500,000 or so distinct CDR3 sequences, roughly 16% appearing once. This CDR3 contains 16 residues. Trimming took 7 bases from V and 2 from J, leaving 18 bases between them. Per germline, CDR1 LNHDA and CDR2 SQIVND (reference sequence). The sample was also linked to a second study, of T cells in Graves' hyperthyroidism and ophthalmopathy. As that report states: Blood shared most expanded thyroid clonotypes above 0.001.

The sequence was collected from a woman aged 40 to 65 with Graves disease. V is TRBV19 and J is TRBJ1-3; TRBD1 might be the D (5 bases). The sequencing used peripheral blood mononuclear cells (PBMCs), collected at new diagnosis, from a patient treated with antithyroid drugs. This CDR3 is CASNEARTLTGNTIYF. In DNA, the CDR3 is TGTGCCAGTAACGAAGCCCGGACACTTACTGGAAACACCATATATTTT.